This TCR beta chain was observed in a study of blood T cells in healthy people across ages (dated by TCRdb to about 2015). About the full investigation: In model experiments, template switching captured roughly one uniquely barcoded TCR beta cDNA molecule for every two T cells. Age-related changes in TCR beta repertoire diversity were measured in the study by deep sequencing normalized with unique cDNA molecular identifiers. Four age groups were formed from the donors: young (average 16 years), middle-aged (approximately 42), aged (roughly 56) and long-lived (82). The study analyzed two additional independent replicas of 1 million unique cDNA reads from the same blood draw for two donors, one aged 18 to 30 and one aged 80 or older. Overall study results and their limits: Because the CMV infection status of the donors was unknown, age-related changes in expanded clonotypes may potentially have been confounded. Estimates of total diversity based on one million sequenced T cells were considered lower bounds and underestimates. A strong correlation was found between observed TCR beta diversity and the percentage of naive T cells measured by flow cytometry. As age increased, observed TCR beta diversity per million T cells dropped in a roughly linear way, and a significant reduction was already evident by age about 40. Bulk unsorted PBMC profiling prevented conclusive comparison of naive and antigen-experienced compartments. Compared with the aged group, the long-lived group had more naive CD4+ T cells, fewer expanded clones and increased TCR diversity, a pattern suggesting age selection.

The germline V gene (reference sequence) yields SEHNR for CDR1 and FQNEAQ for CDR2. CDR3 length: 16 amino acids, cysteine to phenylalanine. Only the CDR3 DNA stays, 48 bases, in frame from base 1. Library construction relied on 5' RACE. The sample was run on an Illumina HiSeq 2500. A second PCR of about 7 to 12 cycles was run with a J-beta primer mix and a sample-barcoded 5' primer. A unique molecular identifier was introduced onto each TCR beta cDNA molecule by a template-switch 5' adaptor carrying 12 random nucleotides. At least 3 million CDR3-containing paired-end reads were obtained from each sample. All of the RNA was converted into first-strand cDNA using the Mint cDNA synthesis kit, with a TRBC-specific oligonucleotide serving as the primer. After uracil-DNA glycosylase treatment, a first 18-cycle PCR used universal primers M1SS and BC2_uni_R on all cDNA. The authors' analysis ran thus. Each sample was normalized by randomly selecting 1 million high-quality reads, each carrying a distinct molecular identifier. Instead of being binned into consensus sequences, reads that shared molecular identifiers were thrown out. MiTCR, run with a Q25 quality threshold and the strictest error-elimination algorithm, handled CDR3 identification, clonotype clustering and error correction. A nonparametric unseen species model with Euler transformation was used to estimate a lower bound on total TCR beta diversity. The public reads were reprocessed in TCRdb via fastp at Q25 and MiXCR, keeping in-frame beta chains. Rows matching on CDR3 protein sequence are summarized as one entry with the most common DNA and genes. These V and J calls derive from TCRdb rather than the authors' analysis. The sample table records under 700,000 distinct CDR3 sequences; nearly 25% of these occur just once. The top ten hold 8.5% to 9.5% of the sample.

Donors were about 36 systemically healthy Caucasian individuals from Russia aged roughly 6 to 90 years. Each donor gave 8 to 10 milliliters of peripheral blood, drawn into EDTA-treated Vacutainer tubes. Ficoll-Paque density-gradient centrifugation was used to isolate PBMCs, with at least 7 million obtained per sample. Total RNA was extracted from PBMCs with Trizol reagent, with at least 6 micrograms obtained per sample. Naive CD45RAhigh/CD27high T cell percentages were measured by flow cytometry on a PBMC aliquot from every donor. A remark on this clonotype: No antigen is known for it. Per-nucleotide qualities are absent, and no much larger clonotype sits a single base away.

The sample was also reused in another study, on T cells of mothers and their children. As that second study puts it: Donors were nine systemically healthy Caucasian individuals: three mothers and their six children. cDNA synthesis consumed the entire amount of extracted RNA, loaded at about 1.5 ug RNA in each 15 ul reaction. In the second PCR, sample barcodes and 2-4 random nucleotides were introduced via the M1S primer. Over 8 million TCR beta CDR3 reads were obtained for each mother, and millions of reads were obtained for each child. In both related and unrelated pairs, thymic selection shapes the output of TCR recombination in a similar way, with inherited differences having only a minor effect. Normalized repertoire overlap was always slightly but never significantly higher in related than unrelated mother-child pairs. Persistent microchimeric T cell clones were not detected, at a sensitivity of about 100 clones per million clonotypes. Deep NGS was used in the study to compare the TCR beta repertoires of mothers and children and to look for features that separate related mother-child pairs from unrelated individuals. The mean age was about 38 +/- 4 years for the mothers and about 10 +/- 4 years for the children. Libraries were sequenced on Illumina HiSeq 2000 with 100+100 nt paired-end reads after adapter ligation with NEBNext reagents. To prevent cross-contamination, the mother and child libraries were prepared a month apart and were sequenced in separate runs. Each donor had between roughly 450,000 and 2,300,000 distinct TCR beta clonotypes identified. Naive TCR beta clonotypes were estimated from low-frequency clonotypes matched to each donor's FACS-determined naive share, without sorting.

The sequenced sample was blood. Recombination connected TRBV7-9 to TRBJ2-5, with TRBD2 identical over 10 junction bases. The DNA end lines up better with TRBJ2-1; the J call may be wrong. The origin of this receptor is a boy younger than 18 in good health. The CDR3 reads as follows: CASSLTAGGPANEQFF. The DNA reads TGTGCCAGCAGCTTGACAGCGGGAGGGCCGGCCAATGAGCAGTTCTTC.